This T cell receptor (beta chain) stems from a study of monozygotic twins with inflammatory bowel disease. No T cells were sorted before total RNA was taken from whole blood. The V gene's germline CDR1 is MNHNS and CDR2 SASEGT. This CDR3 comprises 13 residues. Using TCRalpha and TCRbeta cDNA, the researchers carried out two nested PCRs that lasted approximately 17 and 9 cycles. TCRdb reprocessed the 5' RACE reads and reports one entry per CDR3 protein, with no DNA. The sample data list 300,000 to 400,000 distinct CDR3 sequences. To note about this clonotype: Its antigen is not known.

Study conclusions and caveats: A distinction between different T cell subtypes was not possible. TCRbeta diversity (inverse Simpson) was lower in IBD patients than in healthy co-twins.

Sequencing input: blood. The gene calls are TRBV6-1 and TRBJ2-7; the D call from TCRdb, TRBD1, cannot be confirmed without DNA. This TCR derives from a human donor with ulcerative colitis or Crohn's disease, or a healthy co-twin of an affected twin (not recorded which). The CDR3 sequence: CASRRDGVYEQYF.